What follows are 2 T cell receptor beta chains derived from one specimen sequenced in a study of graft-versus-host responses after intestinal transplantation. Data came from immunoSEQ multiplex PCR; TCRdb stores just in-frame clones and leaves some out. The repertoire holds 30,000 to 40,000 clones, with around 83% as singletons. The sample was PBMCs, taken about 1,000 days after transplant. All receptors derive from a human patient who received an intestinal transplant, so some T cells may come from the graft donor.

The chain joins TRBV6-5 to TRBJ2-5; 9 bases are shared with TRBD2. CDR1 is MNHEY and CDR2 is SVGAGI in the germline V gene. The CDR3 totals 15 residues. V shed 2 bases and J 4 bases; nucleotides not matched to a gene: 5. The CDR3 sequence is CASSYTSGSGETQYF. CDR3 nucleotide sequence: TGTGCCAGCAGTTACACTAGCGGGTCGGGAGAGACCCAGTACTTC.

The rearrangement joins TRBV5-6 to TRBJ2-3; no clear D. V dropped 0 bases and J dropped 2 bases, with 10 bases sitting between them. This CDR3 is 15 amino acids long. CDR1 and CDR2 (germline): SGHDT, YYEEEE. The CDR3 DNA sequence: TGTGCCAGCAGCTTGGTGGCCCAATTCACAGATACGCAGTATTTT. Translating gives CASSLVAQFTDTQYF.